This section outlines one T cell receptor beta chain sequence together with its context. The antigen remains unidentified. Authors' processing steps: Because ImmunoSEQ provided only junction sequences with no quality scores, the filtering differed. Sequencing was performed with immunoSEQ multiplex PCR; in TCRdb, only in-frame clones are kept and a portion is missing. The V and J calls and clone size are taken from that table; D and trimming were inferred from the DNA. The sample lists over a million clones; around 75% were seen once. Trimming removed 1 base at V and 5 bases at J, with 9 bases between. Germline V gene data show CDR1 as SQVTM and CDR2 as ANQGSEA. CDR3 length: 12 residues. Naive CD45RA+ and memory CD45RA-negative subsets were split from CD4+ cells. The record originates from a study of shared clonotypes between healthy human individuals. Overall study findings and caveats: A limitation of the genetic and exposure-history diversity represented arose from few donors. Sequencing depth was a factor that was expected to affect clonotype sharing among donors.

This TCR came from a man aged 18-30 years in good health. The chain couples TRBV29-1 to TRBJ2-7; D uncertain. Source material: memory CD4+ T cells sorted from blood. The sample's subset: CD45RA-negative fraction. CDR3 sequence (DNA): TGCAGCGTTGAAGCTGGGTGGGACGAGCAGTACTTC. This codes for CSVEAGWDEQYF.